Listed below are T cell receptor beta chains from one sample, sequenced in a study of post-analysis software for immune sequencing data. Via MiXCR, TCRdb re-called the PCR reads, giving one row per CDR3 protein. There are 380,000 or so distinct CDR3 sequences in the sample; around 37% occur only once, and roughly 12% lies in the top ten. The sample consisted of blood. These receptors originate from a girl between 10 and 17 years old with multiple sclerosis. Both conserved end residues are part of each CDR3. Each record gives: V gene, CDR3 length, J gene, D gene, clone size, CDR3 protein, CDR3 DNA. The D gene is left open where the match is weak. Rows may omit the clone size; those that give it use once, few, many or a size class.

TRBV7-2	14	TRBJ1-4	-	-	CASSLAGPNEKLFF	TGTGCCAGCAGCTTAGCGGGACCTAATGAAAAACTGTTTTTT
TRBV11-2	18	TRBJ2-3	TRBD1	-	CASSPYTKQGRTTDTQYF	TGTGCCAGCAGCCCGTACACTAAACAGGGGCGGACCACAGATACGCAGTATTTT
TRBV3-1	18	TRBJ2-1	TRBD2	few	CASSQGTSGGSDYNEQFF	TGTGCCAGCAGCCAAGGGACTAGCGGGGGGTCTGACTACAATGAGCAGTTCTTC
TRBV9	13	TRBJ2-3	-	few	CASSSAQTDTQYF	TGTGCCAGCAGCTCCGCTCAAACAGATACGCAGTATTTT
TRBV20-1	11	TRBJ2-7	TRBD1	-	CSARDRAEQYF	TGCAGTGCTCGGGACAGGGCTGAGCAGTACTTC
TRBV12-3/TRBV12-4	12	TRBJ2-1	-	-	CASSLLDNEQFF	TGTGCCAGCAGTTTACTCGACAATGAGCAGTTCTTC
TRBV14	15	TRBJ2-5	-	-	CASSQDSAGAETQYF	TGTGCCAGCAGCCAAGATTCGGCAGGAGCAGAGACCCAGTACTTC
TRBV4-1	17	TRBJ2-1	TRBD2	-	CASSQGLAGGPYNEQFF	TGCGCCAGCAGCCAAGGTCTAGCGGGGGGCCCCTACAATGAGCAGTTCTTC
TRBV20-1	14	TRBJ1-4	-	-	CSAIIGARNEKLFF	TGCAGTGCCATTATAGGAGCAAGGAATGAAAAACTGTTTTTT
TRBV6-6	16	TRBJ2-5	TRBD2	-	CASSSGTSGYQETQYF	TGTGCCAGCAGTTCGGGGACTAGCGGGTACCAAGAGACCCAGTACTTC
TRBV27	15	TRBJ2-1	-	-	CASSLQGDNENEQFF	TGTGCCAGCAGTTTGCAAGGAGACAATGAAAATGAGCAGTTCTTC
TRBV29-1	15	TRBJ2-1	TRBD1	-	CSVGPVRGNRNEQFF	TGCAGCGTTGGTCCGGTCAGGGGGAACCGCAATGAGCAGTTCTTC
TRBV7-3	16	TRBJ2-1	TRBD2	few	CASSPGGGPLAGEQFF	TGTGCCAGCAGCCCGGGGGGGGGACCCCTCGCGGGTGAGCAGTTCTTC
TRBV9	16	TRBJ2-1	TRBD2	-	CASSVRSSGSLHEQFF	TGTGCCAGCAGCGTAAGGTCGAGCGGGAGTCTGCATGAGCAGTTCTTC
TRBV4-3	15	TRBJ1-2	-	-	CAGSQDRQGHYGYTF	TGCGCCGGCAGCCAAGATCGGCAGGGCCACTATGGCTACACCTTC
TRBV12-3/TRBV12-4	15	TRBJ1-6	TRBD1	few	CASSLVGTGNSPLHF	TGTGCCAGCAGTTTAGTGGGGACAGGGAATTCACCCCTCCACTTT
TRBV9	14	TRBJ1-1	-	-	CASSAPGAYTEAFF	TGTGCCAGCAGCGCCCCAGGGGCGTACACTGAAGCTTTCTTT
TRBV9	15	TRBJ2-1	TRBD1	-	CASSLLGTAPNEQFF	TGTGCCAGCAGCCTCTTGGGGACAGCACCCAATGAGCAGTTCTTC
TRBV5-1	14	TRBJ1-1	-	-	CASSYGASGTEAFF	TGCGCCAGCAGCTATGGGGCCTCGGGCACTGAAGCTTTCTTT
TRBV5-1	14	TRBJ1-5	-	-	CASRTRIGNQPQHF	TGCGCCAGCAGGACACGGATTGGAAATCAGCCCCAGCATTTT
TRBV20-1	12	TRBJ1-2	-	-	CSATGYNYGYTF	TGCAGTGCTACAGGATACAACTATGGCTACACCTTC
TRBV2	17	TRBJ2-5	-	-	CASSEPLSGQTQETQYF	TGTGCCAGCAGTGAACCCCTATCCGGGCAGACTCAAGAGACCCAGTACTTC
TRBV5-5	15	TRBJ1-3	TRBD1	-	CASSRDSSSGNTIYF	TGTGCCAGCAGTCGGGACAGCAGCTCTGGAAACACCATATATTTT
TRBV5-1	14	TRBJ2-5	-	many	CASSLRGGQETQYF	TGTGCCAGCAGCCTACGGGGAGGCCAAGAGACCCAGTACTTC
TRBV6-2/TRBV6-3	13	TRBJ1-1	-	-	CASSYSGVPGAFF	TGTGCCAGCAGTTACTCGGGCGTCCCGGGGGCTTTCTTT
TRBV21-1	12	TRBJ1-2	-	-	CASSGQPNGYTF	TGTGCCAGCAGCGGACAGCCTAATGGCTACACCTTC
TRBV12-3/TRBV12-4	17	TRBJ2-1	-	once	CASSFAARAWFWYEQFF	TGTGCCAGCAGTTTTGCGGCAAGGGCATGGTTCTGGTATGAGCAGTTCTTC
TRBV7-2	16	TRBJ1-4	TRBD1	-	CASSLFRGGKEEKLFF	TGTGCCAGCAGCTTGTTCAGGGGGGGGAAGGAGGAAAAACTGTTTTTT
TRBV7-2	17	TRBJ2-1	-	few	CASSFRGAEGFYNEQFF	TGTGCCAGCAGCTTTCGGGGGGCTGAGGGGTTCTACAATGAGCAGTTCTTC
TRBV6-6	15	TRBJ2-1	TRBD2	-	CASSYRAGEYNEQFF	TGTGCCAGCAGTTATCGAGCGGGGGAATACAATGAGCAGTTCTTC
TRBV12-3/TRBV12-4	13	TRBJ1-5	-	few	CASSLNYGQPQHF	TGTGCCAGCAGTTTAAACTACGGTCAGCCCCAGCATTTT
TRBV18	15	TRBJ2-5	-	few	CASSPPIQLQETQYF	TGTGCCAGCTCACCACCGATACAGCTCCAAGAGACCCAGTACTTC
TRBV9	13	TRBJ2-7	-	few	CASSVGDSSEQYF	TGTGCCAGCAGCGTAGGCGATAGTAGCGAGCAGTACTTC
TRBV15	21	TRBJ2-5	-	-	CATSRDPPDTFISTLYNEQYF	TGTGCCACCAGCAGAGATCCTCCAGACACCTTTATCTCCACCCTTTACAATGAGCAGTACTTC
TRBV20-1	11	TRBJ2-7	-	many	CSARTGNEQYF	TGCAGTGCTAGAACAGGGAACGAGCAGTACTTC
TRBV20-1	15	TRBJ2-3	TRBD1	few	CSATDRDSSTDTQYF	TGCAGTGCTACTGACCGGGACAGTAGCACAGATACGCAGTATTTT
TRBV28	16	TRBJ2-3	TRBD1	once	CASRLRQGARVDTQYF	TGTGCCAGCAGGCTTAGACAGGGGGCGCGAGTAGATACGCAGTATTTT
TRBV20-1	15	TRBJ2-2	TRBD1	-	CSATRDRLNTGELFF	TGCAGTGCTACGAGGGACAGATTGAACACCGGGGAGCTGTTTTTT
TRBV7-9	16	TRBJ2-1	TRBD2	-	CASSSPLAGGPNEQFF	TGTGCCAGCAGCTCGCCCCTAGCGGGGGGGCCAAATGAGCAGTTCTTC
TRBV10-3	14	TRBJ2-3	-	many	CAISAETGTDTQYF	TGTGCCATCAGTGCGGAAACAGGCACAGATACGCAGTATTTT
TRBV6-5	14	TRBJ2-1	-	-	CASRMTLLLNEQFF	TGTGCCAGTCGGATGACCCTATTATTGAATGAGCAGTTCTTC
TRBV5-1	14	TRBJ2-7	TRBD1	-	CASSRDREGDEQYF	TGCGCCAGCAGCCGGGACAGGGAAGGCGACGAGCAGTACTTC
TRBV25-1	16	TRBJ2-7	TRBD1	few	CASSASSGTGGYEQYF	TGTGCCAGCAGTGCTTCATCCGGGACAGGGGGCTACGAGCAGTACTTC
TRBV11-2	14	TRBJ2-3	-	few	CASRRVSTADTQYF	TGTGCCAGCAGGCGAGTTAGCACCGCAGATACGCAGTATTTT
TRBV7-2	13	TRBJ2-3	-	-	CASSQLGADTQYF	TGTGCCAGCAGCCAACTAGGCGCAGATACGCAGTATTTT
TRBV4-3	17	TRBJ2-3	TRBD2	-	CASSQIPSGTSTDTQYF	TGCGCCAGCAGCCAAATTCCTAGCGGGACTAGCACAGATACGCAGTATTTT
TRBV4-1	15	TRBJ1-2	-	few	CASSQDDGVWNGYTF	TGCGCCAGCAGCCAAGATGACGGGGTCTGGAATGGCTACACCTTC
TRBV6-1	15	TRBJ2-7	TRBD1	-	CASTFAGTGPYEQYF	TGTGCCAGCACCTTTGCCGGGACAGGCCCCTACGAGCAGTACTTC
TRBV13	15	TRBJ1-2	TRBD1	-	CASSSPGQGDYGYTF	TGTGCCAGCAGCTCCCCGGGACAGGGAGATTATGGCTACACCTTC
TRBV6-5	14	TRBJ2-7	-	few	CASSYDGSYYEQYF	TGTGCCAGCAGTTACGACGGGAGCTACTACGAGCAGTACTTC
TRBV12-3/TRBV12-4	12	TRBJ2-7	TRBD2	many	CASSPGGTEQYF	TGTGCCAGCAGCCCGGGGGGTACCGAGCAGTACTTC
TRBV20-1	17	TRBJ2-6	-	many	CSARVLGLSSGANVLTF	TGCAGTGCTAGAGTTCTTGGCCTGAGCTCTGGGGCCAACGTCCTGACTTTC
TRBV4-1	16	TRBJ2-7	TRBD1	-	CASSQGRGQGRYEQYF	TGCGCCAGCAGCCAAGGCAGGGGACAGGGGAGGTATGAGCAGTACTTC
TRBV12-3/TRBV12-4	13	TRBJ1-1	-	-	CASTPLLSTEAFF	TGTGCCAGCACCCCGCTTCTTAGCACTGAAGCTTTCTTT
TRBV7-2	20	TRBJ2-1	TRBD2	-	CASSLVPSGGTYSSYNEQFF	TGTGCCAGCAGCTTAGTGCCTAGCGGGGGGACTTACAGCTCCTACAATGAGCAGTTCTTC
TRBV12-3/TRBV12-4	14	TRBJ1-5	-	-	CASSADSLNQPQHF	TGTGCCAGCAGTGCGGACAGCCTGAATCAGCCCCAGCATTTT
TRBV5-5	14	TRBJ2-3	TRBD1	few	CASSGDRATDTQYF	TGTGCCAGCAGCGGGGACAGGGCCACAGATACGCAGTATTTT
TRBV28	14	TRBJ2-1	-	once	CASRMEGSHNEQFF	TGTGCCAGCAGGATGGAGGGCAGCCACAATGAGCAGTTCTTC
TRBV12-3/TRBV12-4	19	TRBJ2-5	TRBD2	-	CASSSHRPGEGPGQETQYF	TGTGCCAGCAGTTCTCACCGCCCGGGGGAGGGTCCGGGCCAAGAGACCCAGTACTTC